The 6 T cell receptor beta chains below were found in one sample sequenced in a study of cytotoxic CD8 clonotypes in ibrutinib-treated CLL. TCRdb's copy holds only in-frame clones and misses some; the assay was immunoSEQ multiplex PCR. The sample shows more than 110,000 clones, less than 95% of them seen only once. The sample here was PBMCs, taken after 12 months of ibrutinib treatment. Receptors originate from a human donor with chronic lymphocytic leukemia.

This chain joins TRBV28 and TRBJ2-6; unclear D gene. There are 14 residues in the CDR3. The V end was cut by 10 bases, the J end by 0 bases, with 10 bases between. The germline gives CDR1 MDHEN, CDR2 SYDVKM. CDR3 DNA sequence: TGTGCCACCCTTGACCGCTCTGGGGCCAACGTCCTGACTTTC. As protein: CATLDRSGANVLTF.

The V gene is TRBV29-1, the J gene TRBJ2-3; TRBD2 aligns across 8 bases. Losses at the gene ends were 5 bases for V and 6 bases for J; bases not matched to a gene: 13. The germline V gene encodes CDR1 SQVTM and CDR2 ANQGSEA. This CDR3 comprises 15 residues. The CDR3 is CSVLLQAGALDTQYF. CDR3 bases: TGCAGCGTTTTGTTACAAGCGGGAGCTCTGGATACGCAGTATTTT.

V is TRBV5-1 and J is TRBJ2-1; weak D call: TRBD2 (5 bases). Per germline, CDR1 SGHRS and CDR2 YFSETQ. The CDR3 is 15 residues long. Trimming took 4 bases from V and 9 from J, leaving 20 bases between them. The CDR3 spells CASSPAVQSEVEQFF. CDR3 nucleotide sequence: TGCGCCAGCAGCCCGGCGGTGCAATCGGAGGTTGAGCAGTTCTTC.

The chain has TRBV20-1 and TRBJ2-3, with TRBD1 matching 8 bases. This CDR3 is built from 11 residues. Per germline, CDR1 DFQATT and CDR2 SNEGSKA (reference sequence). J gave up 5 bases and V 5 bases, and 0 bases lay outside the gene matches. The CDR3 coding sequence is TGCAGTGCTGGACAGGGAGATACGCAGTATTTT. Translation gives CSAGQGDTQYF.

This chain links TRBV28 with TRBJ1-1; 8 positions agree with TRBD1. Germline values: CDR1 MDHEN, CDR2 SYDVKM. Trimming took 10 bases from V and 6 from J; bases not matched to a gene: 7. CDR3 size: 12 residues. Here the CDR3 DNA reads TGTGCCACCTGGACAGGGATAGCTGAAGCTTTCTTT. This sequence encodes CATWTGIAEAFF.

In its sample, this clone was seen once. In nucleotides, the CDR3 is TGTGCCAGCAGTTTAAGGGAAGAAACCTACAATGAGCAGTTCTTC. The encoded protein is CASSLREETYNEQFF. The V and J genes are TRBV27 and TRBJ2-1; D is undetermined. The ends were cut back, 2 bases at V and 2 bases at J, with 10 bases in the middle. This CDR3 contains 15 residues. The germline CDR1 and CDR2 sequences are MNHEY and SMNVEV (reference sequence).